This entry features one T cell receptor beta chain sequence. CDR3 length: 14 amino acids. The data belong to a study of blood T cell repertoires in COVID-19. In the study overall: Acute-phase and convalescent COVID-19 samples originated in the United States, Italy and Spain.

Per the original data handling: Counts of nucleated cells, estimated from reference gene primer amplification, were obtained. The assay was immunoSEQ multiplex PCR, and TCRdb's table has in-frame clones only and misses some. The D gene and trimming were derived from the DNA, and the V and J assignments and clone size from that table. The sample shows more than 85,000 clones, about 90% of them seen only once. The chain joins TRBV12-2 to TRBJ1-1; the table's D call of TRBD1 was not tested on the DNA. TRBV12-2 is a pseudogene locus. The TCR sequence derives from a human donor in a cohort sampled during active COVID-19. The sequencing sample was made of peripheral blood. CDR3 residues: CASRLGQRNTEAFF. The DNA for the CDR3 is TGTGCAAGTCGCTTGGGACAAAGGAACACTGAAGCTTTCTTT.